This TCR beta chain emerged from a study of T cells in tumors after PD-1 blockade. Study summary: Daily vismodegib 150 mg continued in a subset of anti-PD-1-treated patients. On average, peripheral blood gave 113,528 TCR templates and tens of thousands of unique clonotypes.

Study-wide results and caveats: Some novel exhausted tumor clones appeared in pre-treatment blood, suggesting peripheral recruitment.

About this clone: Its antigen remains unidentified. The same CDR3 arises from other DNA sequences in this sample as well.

Input was about 616 ng to 6,500 ng of genomic DNA from tumor or blood. This CDR3 contains 11 residues. The V segment lost 6 bases and the J segment 10 bases; nucleotides outside the gene matches: 3. Germline V lookup: CDR1 LNHDA, CDR2 SQIVND (reference sequence). Sequencing used immunoSEQ multiplex PCR; TCRdb keeps in-frame clones, though not all of them. Altogether roughly 59,000 clones are present, roughly 77% being singletons, with the ten largest covering 13%. This sequence joins TRBV19 and TRBJ2-1; TRBD1 agrees at 7 bases. Sequenced here: PBMCs, sampled before anti-PD-1 treatment. The source of this sequence is a human donor with basal cell carcinoma. In nucleotides, the CDR3 is TGTGCCAGTAGCAGGGGGACCGAGCAGTTCTTC. Translation gives CASSRGTEQFF. The full variable domain, its missing parts supplied by reference TRBV19 and TRBJ2-1, is DGGITQSPKYLFRKEGQNVTLSCEQNLNHDAMYWYRQDPGQGLRLIYYSQIVNDFQKGDIAEGYSVSREKKESFPLTVTSAQKNPTAFYLCASSRGTEQFFGPGTRLTVL.